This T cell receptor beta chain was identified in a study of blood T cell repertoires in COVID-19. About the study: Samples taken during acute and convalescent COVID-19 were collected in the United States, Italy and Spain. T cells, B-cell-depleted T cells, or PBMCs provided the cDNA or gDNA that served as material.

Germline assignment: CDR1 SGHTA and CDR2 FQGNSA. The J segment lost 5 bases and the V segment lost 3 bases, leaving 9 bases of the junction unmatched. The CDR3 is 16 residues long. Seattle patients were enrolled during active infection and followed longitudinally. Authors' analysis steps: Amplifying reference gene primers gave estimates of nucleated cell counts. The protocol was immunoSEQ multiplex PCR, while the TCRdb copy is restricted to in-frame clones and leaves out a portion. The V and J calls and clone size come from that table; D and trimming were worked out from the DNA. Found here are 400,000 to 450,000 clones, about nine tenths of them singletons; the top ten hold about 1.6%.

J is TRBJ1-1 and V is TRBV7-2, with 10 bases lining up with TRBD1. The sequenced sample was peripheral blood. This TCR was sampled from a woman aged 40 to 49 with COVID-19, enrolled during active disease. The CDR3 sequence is CASSFPDRGGGTEAFF. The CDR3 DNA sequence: TGTGCCAGCAGCTTTCCGGACAGGGGGGGCGGGACTGAAGCTTTCTTT.